This T cell receptor (beta chain) was obtained from a study of identical twins. This CDR3 is 14 amino acids long. CDR1 SGHVS and CDR2 FQNEAQ come from the germline V gene. V lost 5 bases, J lost 0 bases, and 10 bases lay in between. TCRdb re-called the 5' RACE reads with MiXCR, one entry per CDR3 protein. The profile shows about 790,000 distinct CDR3 sequences, over 15% of them singletons. The sample also formed part of further work on T cells expressing NK-cell markers.

This TCR was sampled from a woman under 30 in good health. Material: PBMCs. The chain joins TRBV7-8 to TRBJ2-5; possibly TRBD2 for D (5 bases). CDR3 in DNA: TGTGCCAGCAGCCCCCGGAGGTACCAAGAGACCCAGTACTTC. Its protein product is CASSPRRYQETQYF.